This T cell receptor beta chain appears in the sequencing data of a study of T cell repertoires in cytomegalovirus infection. Study information: As its CMV epitopes, the study selected recently identified HLA-C-restricted and well-studied HLA-B-restricted targets. Findings and caveats of the study: Ex vivo, HLA-C-restricted CMV-specific TCR beta clonotypes prevailed over the rest of the response.

Germline CDR1 and CDR2: SGHTA and FQGNSA. Trimming stripped 2 bases from V and 3 bases from J, with 24 bases between. This CDR3 is built from 19 residues. Only a few counts were recorded for this clonotype. The antigen remains unidentified. Each CDR3 protein gets one entry after TCRdb re-called the reads with MiXCR. The table includes approximately 390,000 distinct CDR3 sequences, just under 35% detected once. This receptor was identified in a human donor in good health (CMV status not recorded). Some clones in this sample may be carry-over from other donors' samples. The rearrangement uses TRBV7-2 and TRBJ2-3, with D perhaps given as TRBD1 or TRBD2 (5 bases each). Material: cultured PBMCs, obtained from culture after CMV antigen stimulation. The CDR3 here is CASSLFVGLLRDGTDTQYF. The CDR3 DNA follows: TGTGCCAGCAGCTTATTTGTCGGTCTGCTACGGGACGGGACAGATACGCAGTATTTT.